Below, one T cell receptor beta chain is given with its context. Its antigen remains unknown. The data stem from a study of human T cells and chemical hapten exposure. Findings and caveats of the study: Controls formed significantly fewer large CDR3 similarity clusters than expanded TCRs did.

V was trimmed by 5 bases and J by 2 bases, leaving 15 bases between them. The CDR3 is 14 amino acids. Germline values: CDR1 DFQATT, CDR2 SNEGSKA (reference sequence). TCRdb reanalysed the RACE reads using MiXCR and keeps one entry per CDR3 protein. The sample includes about 97,000 distinct CDR3 sequences, around 25% seen only once; the top ten take about 9.4%. Time point described: patch test 3, about 24 weeks after DPC sensitization. Noted treatment: therapeutic diphenylcyclopropenone sensitization with weekly scalp DPC. Unseparated into fractions, whole blood served as the source from which total RNA was extracted.

The TCR was taken from a man between 40 and 49 years old with alopecia areata. Some clones in this sample may be carry-over from other donors' samples. The sample was whole blood, taken in connection with sensitization to the hapten diphenylcyclopropenone (DPC). The chain recombines TRBV20-1 with TRBJ1-2; no reliable D call. The CDR3 DNA reads TGCAGTGCTCTCACCGGGTCGGGGAACTATGGCTACACCTTC. Translating gives CSALTGSGNYGYTF.